This entry is about one T cell receptor (beta chain). The sample belongs to a study of shared clonotypes between healthy human individuals. This CDR3 is 15 amino acids long. Trimming removed 3 bases from V and 7 bases from J; junction bases left unmatched: 6. Germline CDR1 is SNHLY and CDR2 is FYNNEI. Profiling relied on immunoSEQ multiplex PCR, and the TCRdb table lists in-frame clones only, not all of them. The sample consists of 300,000 to 400,000 clones, roughly 80% of them appearing once. The clonotype comes from a man in his thirties or forties in good health. The sequenced sample was memory CD4+ T cells sorted from blood. Stated subset: CD45RA-negative fraction. The chain recombines TRBV2 with TRBJ1-4; 9 bases map to TRBD1. The CDR3 spells CASSENRGRFEKLFF. The CDR3 nucleotides are TGTGCCAGCAGTGAGAACAGGGGGCGGTTTGAAAAACTGTTTTTT.